This section outlines one TCR beta chain sequence together with its context. Its cognate antigen has yet to be identified. Base qualities are not at hand, and no much larger clone is one base apart. The sample originates from a study of neurological immune-mediated disorders (dated by TCRdb to between 2018 and 2020). In terms of the full investigation: Peripheral blood TCR-beta repertoires from HTLV-I-associated myelopathy (HAM/TSP) patients, multiple sclerosis patients and healthy controls were compared by UMI-based sequencing. Longitudinal samples, technical triplicates and paired sorted CD4+ and CD8+ T-cell subsets, alongside PBMC samples, were included among the roughly 110 TCR-beta libraries. Technical triplicate libraries were sequenced so that the variability in frequency of each individual clone could be precisely calculated. The cohort was made up of 60 to 75 subjects, consisting of 15 or so HAM/TSP patients, 34 multiple sclerosis patients and some 20 healthy controls.

The time point label here, explained by the study, means: technical triplicate 2. For the unsorted PBMC libraries, 2 million PBMCs were stored in RNAlater at -80 degrees C until RNA extraction and were used to generate the libraries. Peripheral blood underwent Ficoll-Hypaque density gradient centrifugation to isolate PBMCs, which were then cryopreserved in liquid nitrogen. What the work shows at the level of the full study, not this receptor alone: Across subjects, expanded clones never shared an identical CDR3 amino acid sequence, which suggests that the TCR-beta repertoires in every group were private. TCR clonal expansion was highest in HAM/TSP patients and lowest in MS patients, with MS patients falling below even healthy controls.

cDNA was synthesized by template-switch 5'RACE using a primer carrying a 10-nucleotide random unique molecular identifier by which each TCR transcript was tagged. Every sequencing run yielded over 170 million TCR-beta sequences covering 15-18 subjects. Total RNA was extracted with the RNeasy kit. Using the KAPA Real-time Library Amplification kit, TCR-beta VDJ regions were amplified with primers for the TCR constant region and the 5'RACE anchor. Sample indexes and Illumina adaptors were added in a first PCR, after which library yield was increased in a second PCR. After purification with Ampure beads, the TCR product of roughly 650 bp was size-selected on a 2% E-gel SizeSelection system. Before pooling, library quality was checked on a Bioanalyzer, concentration was measured with Qubit, and libraries were quantified with the Kapa Library Quantification kit. An Illumina HiSeq 2500 sequenced the libraries paired-end 2 x 150 bp. To increase sequence diversity, roughly 24-32% phiX was spiked into each library pool. In the source study's methods: Quality-filtered reads were processed with the UMI-based MiGEC pipeline, and over 75% of raw TCR sequences were removed by the MiGEC pipeline during error correction. VDJ genes were aligned to IMGT germline references, and each clonotype was defined by a unique CDR3 amino acid sequence together with V-J genes. Clonal expansion, Shannon diversity and CDR3 relatedness (CalcPairwiseDistances, ClusterSamples) were evaluated with VDJtools, and phylogenetic trees were built with CLCbio workbench. Expanded clones were defined as having at least 8 unique UMIs, based on coefficient-of-variation modelling across technical triplicates. The public reads were reprocessed in TCRdb via fastp at Q25 and MiXCR, keeping in-frame beta chains. Entries are consolidated by CDR3 protein sequence, retaining the most common genes and DNA. The V and J calls and clone size come from TCRdb's table, not from the authors' own analysis. The sample table records under 70,000 distinct CDR3 sequences; 24% of these occur just once. In total, the top ten clones hold about 4.9% of the sample.

The germline V gene encodes CDR1 DFQATT and CDR2 SNEGSKA (reference sequence). The trim is 3 bases for V and 3 bases for J, with a gap of 14 bases between the germline ends. The CDR3 goes from the cysteine to the phenylalanine over 14 residues. This entry keeps only the CDR3 DNA: 42 bases, framed from base 1. The specimen sequenced was PBMCs. The sequence links TRBV20-1 to TRBJ1-2; TRBD1 is possibly the D segment (5 matching bases). This TCR derives from a man in his sixties with HTLV-1-associated myelopathy (HAM/TSP). In nucleotides, the sequence is TGCAGTGCTAGGGCGCGGGACCGTGACTATGGCTACACCTTC. It codes for CSARARDRDYGYTF.